The source of this TCR beta chain is a study of sequential checkpoint blockade in melanoma. Background on the study: Arm A got nivolumab then ipilimumab; arm B the reverse, 1:1. TCRbeta immunosequencing was performed on DNA from 91 pretreatment melanoma tumor samples.

This clone was detected only a few times. The assay was immunoSEQ multiplex PCR, and TCRdb's table has in-frame clones only and misses some. The data contain 40,000 or so clones, 30% to 35% of them seen just once; the ten biggest clones take up 1.6%. Treatment described: randomized to nivolumab then ipilimumab (arm A) or the reverse (arm B). This receptor was taken from a human donor with melanoma. Sequencing used tumor tissue (inferred from file names), obtained from a patient given nivolumab and ipilimumab in sequence.

As DNA, the CDR3 is TGTGCCAGACAGACAGGCTACGAGCAGTACTTC. It specifies CARQTGYEQYF. The rearrangement joins TRBV12-5 to TRBJ2-7, with D possibly matching TRBD1 (6 bases). Looked up from germline, CDR1 is LGHNT and CDR2 is FRNRAP. This CDR3 comprises 11 residues. Full variable domain (outside the CDR3, taken from reference TRBV12-5 and TRBJ2-7): DARVTQTPRHKVTEMGQEVTMRCQPILGHNTVFWYRQTMMQGLELLAYFRNRAPLDDSGMPKDRFSAEMPDATLATLKIQPSEPRDSAVYFCARQTGYEQYFGPGTRLTVT.